A selection of T cell receptor beta chains follows, all from one sample in a study of cytomegalovirus exposure and HLA in healthy donors. Sequencing used immunoSEQ multiplex PCR; TCRdb keeps in-frame clones, though not all of them. Found here are 150,000 to 200,000 clones, roughly 78% of them singletons; the top ten hold around 14%. Sequenced input: PBMCs. The receptors shown here come from a woman aged 50 to 60 in good health and CMV-seropositive. Each CDR3 is given with its conserved first and last residue. A D gene is named only where the DNA matches it firmly. Clone sizes are given selectively: once, few, many, or a class where the clone is expanded.

TRBJ1-5	NA	few	TRBV27	TGTGCCAGCAGTCCCCAGGGGAATCAGCCCCAGCATTTT	CASSPQGNQPQHF
TRBJ1-1	NA	NA	TRBV30	TGTGCCTGGAGCGAGACAGGAGTAACTGAAGCTTTCTTT	CAWSETGVTEAFF
TRBJ2-5	NA	NA	TRBV7-2	TGTGCCAGCAGCTTAGCTGGAGTGTACCAAGAGACCCAGTACTTC	CASSLAGVYQETQYF
TRBJ2-4	TRBD2	NA	TRBV4-1	TGCGCCAGCAGCCCTGGACTAGCGGGGGGGCGAAACATTCAGTACTTC	CASSPGLAGGRNIQYF
TRBJ2-2	TRBD2	NA	TRBV2	TGTGCCAGCAGTGAGCGGGAGCCGAACACCGGGGAGCTGTTTTTT	CASSEREPNTGELFF
TRBJ2-1	TRBD2	few	TRBV6-6	TGTGCCAGCAACCAACTAGCGGTAGTGGGGAATGAGCAGTTCTTC	CASNQLAVVGNEQFF
TRBJ1-4	TRBD1	once	TRBV25-1	TGTGCCAGCAGCCGGGACAGGGGGAGTCTGACTAATGAAAAACTGTTTTTT	CASSRDRGSLTNEKLFF
TRBJ2-7	NA	NA	TRBV7-2	TGTGCCAGCAGCCCATTCGTTGAGCAGCAGTACTTC	CASSPFVEQQYF
TRBJ1-2	TRBD1	NA	TRBV5-4	TGTGCCAGCAGCTTGGCTGGGACAGGGCTTTTCGGCTACACCTTC	CASSLAGTGLFGYTF
TRBJ2-5	TRBD2	NA	TRBV5-1	TGCGCCAGCAGCGCACTAGCGTTCCAAGAGACCCAGTACTTC	CASSALAFQETQYF
TRBJ1-2	NA	NA	TRBV11-2	TGTGCCAGCAGCTTACAGGGAGGTGGTGGCTACACCTTC	CASSLQGGGGYTF
TRBJ2-1	TRBD2	NA	TRBV7-3	TGTGCCAGCAGCTTAACCGGACTAGCGGGGGGGTACAATGAGCAGTTCTTC	CASSLTGLAGGYNEQFF
TRBJ1-2	TRBD1	few	TRBV5-1	TGCGCCAGCAGCTTGCGGGCAGGGGGTGGCTACACCTTC	CASSLRAGGGYTF
TRBJ2-3	NA	NA	TRBV7-9	TGTGCCAGCAGCTTCCCAGGTCCTAGCACAGATACGCAGTATTTT	CASSFPGPSTDTQYF
TRBJ1-1	NA	NA	TRBV7-9	TGTGCCAGCAGCTTACGAGGGGGGGCTACGGAAGAAGCTTTCTTT	CASSLRGGATEEAFF
TRBJ1-6	NA	NA	TRBV5-1	TGCGCCAGCACGGATAGGAGCTCCTATAATTCACCCCTCCACTTT	CASTDRSSYNSPLHF
TRBJ2-2	NA	NA	TRBV7-3	TGTGCCAGCAGCTTAAACAGTCACACCGGGGAGCTGTTTTTT	CASSLNSHTGELFF
TRBJ1-2	NA	NA	TRBV6-5	TGTGCCAGCAGTTACTCACCCGAGGCTAACCATGGCTACACCTTC	CASSYSPEANHGYTF
TRBJ1-5	TRBD1	few	TRBV5-6	TGTGCCAGCAGCTTGGGGGGACAGGGAAGCAATCAGCCCCAGCATTTT	CASSLGGQGSNQPQHF
TRBJ2-7	TRBD1	few	TRBV5-1	TGCGCCAGCAGCTTGACAGGGGGCTACGAGCAGTACTTC	CASSLTGGYEQYF
TRBJ2-5	NA	few	TRBV19	TGTGCCAGTAGTATCAGGGGTGAGGAGACCCAGTACTTC	CASSIRGEETQYF
TRBJ2-7	TRBD1	few	TRBV5-6	TGTGCCAGCAGCCCTACTGCAAAGCAGGACAGGGGGTACGAGCAGTACTTC	CASSPTAKQDRGYEQYF
TRBJ1-5	NA	few	TRBV19	TGTGCCAGTAGTATCGGGGTTTTGTCCCAGCATTTT	CASSIGVLSQHF
TRBJ2-1	TRBD2	NA	TRBV4-1	TGCGCCAGCAGCCGAGGACTAGCGGGGACGAGCTCCTACAATGAGCAGTTCTTC	CASSRGLAGTSSYNEQFF